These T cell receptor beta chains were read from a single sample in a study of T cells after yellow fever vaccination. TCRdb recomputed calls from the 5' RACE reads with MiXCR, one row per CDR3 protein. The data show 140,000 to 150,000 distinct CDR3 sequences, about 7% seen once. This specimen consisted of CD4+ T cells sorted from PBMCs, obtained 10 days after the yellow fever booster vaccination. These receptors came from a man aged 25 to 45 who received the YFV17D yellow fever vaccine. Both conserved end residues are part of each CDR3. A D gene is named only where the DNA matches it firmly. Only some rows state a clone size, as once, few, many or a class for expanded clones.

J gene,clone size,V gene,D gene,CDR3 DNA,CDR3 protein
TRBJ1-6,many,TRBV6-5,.,TGTGCCAGCAGTCCACGGGGAGGGCATAATTCACCCCTCCACTTT,CASSPRGGHNSPLHF
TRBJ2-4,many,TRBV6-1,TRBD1,TGTGCCAGCAGTATGACAGGGGTATGGATTCAGTACTTC,CASSMTGVWIQYF
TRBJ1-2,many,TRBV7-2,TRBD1,TGTGCCAGCAGCGGAGGGACAGGGGAATATCGTGGCTACACCTTC,CASSGGTGEYRGYTF
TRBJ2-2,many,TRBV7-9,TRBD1,TGTGCCAGCAGCCCCCGTGCAGGGGGCGTAGGCGGGGAGCTGTTTTTT,CASSPRAGGVGGELFF
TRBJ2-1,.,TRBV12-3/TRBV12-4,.,TGTGCCAGCAGTTTCGGGAGACCCGGTGAGCAGTTCTTC,CASSFGRPGEQFF
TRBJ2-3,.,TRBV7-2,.,TGTGCCAGCAGCCCCCACGGAGGGGATACGCAGTATTTT,CASSPHGGDTQYF
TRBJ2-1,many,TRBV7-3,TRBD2,TGTGCCAGCAGTCTGACTAGCGGATACAATGAGCAGTTCTTC,CASSLTSGYNEQFF
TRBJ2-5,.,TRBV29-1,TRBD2,TGCAGCGACCTTAGCGGGAGTGAGACCCAGTACTTC,CSDLSGSETQYF
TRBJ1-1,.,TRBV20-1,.,TGCAGTGCTAGGATCCAGGGGAAGGTTGGCACTGAAGCTTTCTTT,CSARIQGKVGTEAFF
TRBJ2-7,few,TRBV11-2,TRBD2,TGTGCCAGCAGCTTAGATTGGACTAGCGGGATCCCCTCGTACGAGCAGTACTTC,CASSLDWTSGIPSYEQYF
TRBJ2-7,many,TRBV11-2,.,TGTGCCAGCAGCTTAGATTCCATCTACGAGCAGTACTTC,CASSLDSIYEQYF
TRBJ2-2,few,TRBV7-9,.,TGTGCCAGCAGCTTAATGCGGGGGCGAGGTACCGGGGAGCTGTTTTTT,CASSLMRGRGTGELFF
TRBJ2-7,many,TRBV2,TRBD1,TGTGCCAGCCGAGGGACAGGGTCCCCCCGCGAGCAGTACTTC,CASRGTGSPREQYF
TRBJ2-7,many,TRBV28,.,TGTGCCATCCAACGGCCGCTCAGCCCCTACGAGCAGTACTTC,CAIQRPLSPYEQYF
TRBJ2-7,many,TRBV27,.,TGTGCCAGCAGTTTTCGCCTAGGGTTCTCCTACGAGCAGTACTTC,CASSFRLGFSYEQYF
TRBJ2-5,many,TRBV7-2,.,TGTGCCAGCAGCCCACAGGGGCGGGGGTACCAAGAGACCCAGTACTTC,CASSPQGRGYQETQYF
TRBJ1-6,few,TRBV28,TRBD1,TGTGCCAGCAGACAGGGGTTGAGTTCACCCCTCCACTTT,CASRQGLSSPLHF
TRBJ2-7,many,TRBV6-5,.,TGTGCCAGCAGTTTCGGACGGACGAGCTCCTACGAGCAGTACTTC,CASSFGRTSSYEQYF
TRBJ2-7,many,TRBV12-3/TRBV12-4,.,TGTGCCAGCCGCCCTGGGATTTCCTACGAGCAGTACTTC,CASRPGISYEQYF
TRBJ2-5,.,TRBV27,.,TGTGCCAGCAGTCGCACGACGCCGGAGACCCAGTACTTC,CASSRTTPETQYF
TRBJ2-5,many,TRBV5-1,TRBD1,TGCGCCAGCAGCTTGGTAGACAGGGTGCAGACCCAGTACTTC,CASSLVDRVQTQYF
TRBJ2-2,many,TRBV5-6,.,TGTGCCAGCAGCTTGACAGGCAGGGTCACCGGGGAGCTGTTTTTT,CASSLTGRVTGELFF
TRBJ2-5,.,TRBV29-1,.,TGCAGCAAGACATGGGGCTTTGGGACCCAGTACTTC,CSKTWGFGTQYF
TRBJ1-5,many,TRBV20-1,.,TGCAGTGCTTCGCCATACTCAGGGAATCAGCCCCAGCATTTT,CSASPYSGNQPQHF
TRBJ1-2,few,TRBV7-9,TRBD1,TGTGCCAGCAGCTTACCCGCCGGACAGGGGGCAGGTGGCTACACCTTC,CASSLPAGQGAGGYTF
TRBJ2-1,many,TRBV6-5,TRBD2,TGTGCCAGCAGTTACTCGTCTAGCGGGAGTTACAATGAGCAGTTCTTC,CASSYSSSGSYNEQFF
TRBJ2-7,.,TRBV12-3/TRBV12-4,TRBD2,TGTGCCTGCTGTAGAGCTGGGGGGTCCAGTAGCGGGAGTTTGTACGAGCAGTACTTC,CACCRAGGSSSGSLYEQYF
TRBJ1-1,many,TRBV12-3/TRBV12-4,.,TGTGCCAGCAGGAGGGGAGGCACCCTGAACACTGAAGCTTTCTTT,CASRRGGTLNTEAFF
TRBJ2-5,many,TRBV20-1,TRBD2,TGCAGTGCCCCTACCTGGACTAGCGGGAGATTGTACCAAGAGACCCAGTACTTC,CSAPTWTSGRLYQETQYF
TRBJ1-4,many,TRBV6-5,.,TGTGCCAGCAGTTCGCACAGATCAACTAATGAAAAACTGTTTTTT,CASSSHRSTNEKLFF
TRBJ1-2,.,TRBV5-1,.,TGCGCCAGCAGCGAGGACAGCACTTATGGCTACACCTTC,CASSEDSTYGYTF
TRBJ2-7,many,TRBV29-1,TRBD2,TGCAGCGTTGTAGGTGGGAGGGCCACCTACGAGCAGTACTTC,CSVVGGRATYEQYF
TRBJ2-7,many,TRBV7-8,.,TGTGCCAGCAGCTTGGCCACTAGCTACGAGCAGTACTTC,CASSLATSYEQYF
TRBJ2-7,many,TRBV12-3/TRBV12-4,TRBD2,TGTGCCAGCACCAAGACTAGCGGGAGTTACGAGCAGTACTTC,CASTKTSGSYEQYF
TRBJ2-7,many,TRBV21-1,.,TGTGCCAGCAGCACACCAACAGGGAGGGAGCAGTACTTC,CASSTPTGREQYF
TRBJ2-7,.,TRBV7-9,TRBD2,TGTGCCAGCAGCTTCGCGCAGACTAGCGGACGGTACGAGCAGTACTTC,CASSFAQTSGRYEQYF
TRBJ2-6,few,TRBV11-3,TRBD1,TGTGCCAGCAGCTCAGACAGGGGGTTAGGGGCCAACGTCCTGACTTTC,CASSSDRGLGANVLTF
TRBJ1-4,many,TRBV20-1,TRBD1,TGCAGGCCTCCCAGGGGGACTAATGAAAAACTGTTTTTT,CRPPRGTNEKLFF